These 19 T cell receptor beta chains came from one sample sequenced in a study of technical replicates of blood from a handful of donors. The repertoire was sequenced with immunoSEQ multiplex PCR; TCRdb's copy has only in-frame clones and lacks some. The top ten hold about 5.5% of the sample, which has tens of thousands of clones, around nine tenths seen once. The sample was PBMCs. Receptors originate from a human donor in good health. Some clones in this sample may be carry-over from other donors' samples.

The genes are TRBV25-1 and TRBJ2-7, with D possibly being TRBD1 (6 bases). Deletions cut 5 bases from V and 7 bases from J, with 15 bases between. Looked up from germline, CDR1 is MGHDK and CDR2 is SYGVNS. The CDR3 covers 13 residues. For the CDR3, the DNA is TGTGCCAGCAGTAACCCGGGACAAAATGAGCAGTACTTC. Amino acids: CASSNPGQNEQYF.

The chain links TRBV4-1 to TRBJ2-1; D may be TRBD1 (6 bases). Trimming left V 1 base short and J 8 bases short, with 9 bases between. The CDR3 sequence is 13 residues long. CDR1 is MGHRA and CDR2 is YSYEKL in the germline V gene. DNA for the CDR3: TGCGCCAGCAGCCAAGTTCCAGGGGATGAGCAGTTCTTC. It yields the protein CASSQVPGDEQFF.

The genes are TRBV2 and TRBJ1-4; 7 bases line up with TRBD1. Trimming removed 5 bases from V and 8 bases from J; junction bases left unmatched: 5. The germline V gene has CDR1 SNHLY and CDR2 FYNNEI. The CDR3 has 13 amino acids. The CDR3 DNA is TGTGCCAGCAGTTACACAGGGGACGAAAAACTGTTTTTT. Translating it yields CASSYTGDEKLFF. The complete variable domain, with remaining parts taken from reference TRBV2 and TRBJ1-4, reads EPEVTQTPSHQVTQMGQEVILRCVPISNHLYFYWYRQILGQKVEFLVSFYNNEISEKSEIFDDQFSVERPDGSNFTLKIRSTKLEDSAMYFCASSYTGDEKLFFGSGTQLSVL.

This chain connects TRBV4-2 to TRBJ1-2; the D gene is possibly TRBD1 (5 bases). This CDR3 has 12 amino acids. Germline loops: CDR1 LGHNA, CDR2 YNFKEQ. Trimming removed 0 bases from V and 14 bases from J, with 13 bases in between. DNA for the CDR3: TGTGCCAGCAGCCAAGAGGACATTGCCGTTACCTTC. This encodes CASSQEDIAVTF.

V is TRBV4-2 and J is TRBJ2-7; TRBD2 matches at 15 bases. Germline assignment: CDR1 LGHNA and CDR2 YNFKEQ. The CDR3 has 17 amino acids. Germline trimming cut 4 bases from V and 0 bases from J; bases unmatched to any gene: 4. The CDR3 bases are TGTGCCAGCAGCCCGGGACTAGCGGGAGGAGGCTCCTACGAGCAGTACTTC. It yields the protein CASSPGLAGGGSYEQYF.

This chain joins TRBV9 and TRBJ2-3, with 10 positions matching TRBD2. CDR1 SGDLS and CDR2 YYNGEE come from the germline V gene. The CDR3 is 16 residues long. The ends lost 4 bases at V and 2 bases at J; junction bases unmatched: 7. CDR3 in amino acids: CASSTGLAVDTDTQYF. The CDR3 DNA sequence: TGTGCCAGCAGCACTGGACTAGCGGTTGACACAGATACGCAGTATTTT. Using reference TRBV9 and TRBJ2-3 for the parts outside the CDR3, the full variable domain is DSGVTQTPKHLITATGQRVTLRCSPRSGDLSVYWYQQSLDQGLQFLIQYYNGEERAKGNILERFSAQQFPDLHSELNLSSLELGDSALYFCASSTGLAVDTDTQYFGPGTRLTVL.

V and J are TRBV5-1 and TRBJ2-3; 8 positions match TRBD2. The germline CDR1 and CDR2 sequences are SGHRS and YFSETQ. There are 14 residues in the CDR3. The J segment lost 4 bases and the V segment lost 5 bases, leaving 6 bases of the junction unmatched. CDR3 nucleotides: TGCGCCAGCAGGTTGACTAGCGCGGCAGATACGCAGTATTTT. Protein product: CASRLTSAADTQYF.

The gene calls are TRBV11-3 and TRBJ2-7; D is ambiguous. The CDR3 has 13 residues. Germline-derived CDR1 and CDR2 are SGHNT and YENEEA. V was shortened by 5 bases and J by 4 bases, with 12 bases between the two germline ends. CDR3 sequence: CASSGSSPYEQYF. CDR3 nucleotide sequence: TGTGCCAGCAGCGGTAGTTCTCCTTACGAGCAGTACTTC.

The chain recombines TRBV5-8 with TRBJ2-7; D uncertain. V dropped 3 bases and J dropped 3 bases, with 4 bases sitting between them. Germline lookup yields CDR1 SGHTS and CDR2 YDEGEE. The CDR3 loop spans 11 amino acids. The DNA of the CDR3 is TGTGCCAGCAGCTCCTACTACGAGCAGTACTTC. Its protein is CASSSYYEQYF.

The chain joins TRBV18 to TRBJ1-2; weak D call: TRBD1 (6 bases). The V end was cut by 2 bases, the J end by 2 bases, with 27 bases between. CDR3 length: 20 amino acids. Germline loops: CDR1 KGHSH, CDR2 LQKENI. CDR3 bases: TGTGCCAGCTCACCAAAACTTATCGACAGGACAGAAAACCCGAACTATGGCTACACCTTC. Translation: CASSPKLIDRTENPNYGYTF.

The rearrangement uses TRBV5-4 and TRBJ1-2; 7 bases fit TRBD1. V gave up 5 bases and J gave up 7 bases; unmatched junction bases: 8. This CDR3 contains 13 residues. The germline CDR1 and CDR2 sequences are SGHNT and YYREEE (reference sequence). The CDR3 region has the DNA TGTGCCAGCAGACAGACAGGGTCCTTTGGCTACACCTTC. This encodes CASRQTGSFGYTF.

In its sample, this clone was seen a few times. CDR3 sequence reads: CASSFRGKGEKLFF. The CDR3 bases are TGTGCCAGCAGCTTCAGGGGGAAGGGTGAAAAACTGTTTTTT. The rearrangement joins TRBV7-8 to TRBJ1-4, with TRBD1 matching 7 bases. This CDR3 is 14 amino acids long. Germline V CDR1 and CDR2: SGHVS, FQNEAQ. V lost 3 bases, J lost 7 bases, and 5 bases stayed unmatched.

This clone was detected once. This sequence joins TRBV5-8 and TRBJ2-6; D uncertain. This CDR3 has 15 residues. Germline V gives CDR1 SGHTS, CDR2 YDEGEE. Trimming pared 1 base from V and 0 bases from J, leaving 5 bases between. The CDR3 loop is CASSLFGSGANVLTF. CDR3 DNA: TGTGCCAGCAGCTTGTTCGGCTCTGGGGCCAACGTCCTGACTTTC.

The chain has TRBV5-8 and TRBJ2-2; no clear D gene. Trimming took off 4 bases at V and 0 bases at J, with 7 bases between the two ends. Per the germline V gene, CDR1 is SGHTS and CDR2 is YDEGEE. The CDR3 length is 14 residues. Here the CDR3 DNA reads TGTGCCAGCAGCACACAGCCGAACACCGGGGAGCTGTTTTTT. It translates to CASSTQPNTGELFF.

This chain uses TRBV5-1 with TRBJ2-5, with TRBD2 as a possible D gene (6 bases). The CDR3 totals 15 residues. Trimming took off 5 bases at V and 1 base at J, with 15 bases between the two ends. Germline assignment: CDR1 SGHRS and CDR2 YFSETQ. The DNA for the CDR3 is TGCGCCAGCAGACCGGGACTCACATTCCAAGAGACCCAGTACTTC. It is translated as CASRPGLTFQETQYF.

This clone appeared a single time. The gene calls are TRBV7-8 and TRBJ2-6; 12 nucleotides match TRBD1. The CDR3 has 18 amino acids. Germline trimming cut 4 bases from V and 1 base from J; bases unmatched to any gene: 5. Per germline, CDR1 SGHVS and CDR2 FQNEAQ. CDR3 loop: CASSSRDRGLSGANVLTF. CDR3 nucleotide sequence: TGTGCCAGCAGCTCACGGGACAGGGGGCTATCTGGGGCCAACGTCCTGACTTTC.

The genes are TRBV4-3 and TRBJ2-5, with D possibly being TRBD2 (5 bases). The germline V and J ends were trimmed by 4 bases and 0 bases, with 6 bases remaining between them. Germline CDR1 is LGHNA and CDR2 is YSLEER. This CDR3 is built from 13 residues. CDR3 loop: CASSPRDQETQYF. Here the CDR3 DNA reads TGCGCCAGCAGCCCGCGGGACCAAGAGACCCAGTACTTC.

The V and J genes are TRBV7-9 and TRBJ1-4, with a tentative D call TRBD1 (6 bases). Germline loops: CDR1 SEHNR, CDR2 FQNEAQ (reference sequence). The CDR3 sequence is 15 residues long. V was pared by 1 base and J by 8 bases, with 14 bases between. Here the CDR3 DNA reads TGTGCCAGCAGCTTAGAGCTTACGGGGGGCGAAAAACTGTTTTTT. Amino acids: CASSLELTGGEKLFF.

CDR3 nucleotides: TGTGCCAGCAGCCCGAGCCAGGGGTATGAAAAACTGTTTTTT. This sequence encodes CASSPSQGYEKLFF. The chain couples TRBV4-2 to TRBJ1-4; TRBD1 is a possible D gene (6 bases). The CDR3 consists of 14 residues. Germline assignment: CDR1 LGHNA and CDR2 YNFKEQ. Trimming stripped 4 bases from V and 6 bases from J, with 12 bases between.